Each of the 13 T cell receptor beta chains below was sequenced from the same sample in a study of shared clonotypes between healthy human individuals. Data came from immunoSEQ multiplex PCR; TCRdb stores just in-frame clones and leaves some out. The table has 800,000 to 950,000 clones, 90% to 98% seen once. Naive-designated CD8 cells lacked CD45RO, were positively enriched for CCR7, and omitted terminally differentiated effector memory CD45RA+ cells. Sequencing used naive CD8+ T cells sorted from blood. These receptors were obtained from a man younger than 40 in good health.

The rearrangement uses TRBV29-1 and TRBJ2-2; D remains ambiguous. CDR1 is SQVTM, CDR2 ANQGSEA, per germline. The CDR3 is made up of 13 amino acids. Trimming stripped 2 bases from V and 1 base from J, with 5 bases between. The CDR3 DNA is TGCAGCGTTGAATGGCAGAACACCGGGGAGCTGTTTTTT. Translating gives CSVEWQNTGELFF.

The chain combines TRBV5-4 with TRBJ1-2; D may be TRBD1 (5 bases). The V gene lost 4 bases and the J gene lost 2 bases, with 21 bases spanning the gap. Germline V CDR1 and CDR2: SGHNT, YYREEE (reference sequence). The CDR3 consists of 17 residues. CDR3 DNA sequence: TGTGCCAGCAGCAAAATTGGGGACGGAGGAATAAACTATGGCTACACCTTC. Translation: CASSKIGDGGINYGYTF.

The chain is built from TRBV15 and TRBJ1-4; D uncertain. Germline lookup yields CDR1 LNHNV and CDR2 YYDKDF (reference sequence). V was pared by 2 bases and J by 4 bases, with 14 bases between. The CDR3 extends over 16 amino acids. CDR3 in amino acids: CATSRLPRPINEKLFF. The CDR3 coding sequence is TGTGCCACCAGCAGACTCCCGCGACCCATTAATGAAAAACTGTTTTTT. The entire variable domain, with the rest obtained from reference TRBV15 and TRBJ1-4, is as follows: DAMVIQNPRYQVTQFGKPVTLSCSQTLNHNVMYWYQQKSSQAPKLLFHYYDKDFNNEADTPDNFQSRRPNTSFCFLDIRSPGLGDTAMYLCATSRLPRPINEKLFFGSGTQLSVL.

The rearrangement joins TRBV9 to TRBJ2-7, with D possibly matching TRBD2 (5 bases). The germline V gene encodes CDR1 SGDLS and CDR2 YYNGEE. The V end was cut by 4 bases, the J end by 0 bases, with 14 bases between. The CDR3 runs 15 residues. The CDR3 nucleotides are TGTGCCAGCAGCCGATATAGCGATGACTCCTACGAGCAGTACTTC. Its translation is CASSRYSDDSYEQYF.

This clone was seen only once. J is TRBJ2-1 and V is TRBV5-6; 11 bases are shared with TRBD2. The CDR3 covers 17 residues. Per germline, CDR1 SGHDT and CDR2 YYEEEE. V lost 5 bases and J lost 0; bases outside the gene matches: 7. The CDR3 region is CASRSLAGVSSYNEQFF. The CDR3 nucleotides are TGTGCCAGCAGGTCACTAGCGGGAGTAAGCTCCTACAATGAGCAGTTCTTC.

The chain combines TRBV6-5 with TRBJ2-7, with a tentative D call TRBD2 (5 bases). Germline V gives CDR1 MNHEY, CDR2 SVGAGI. The CDR3 length is 12 residues. V was trimmed by 6 bases and J by 3 bases, leaving 9 bases between them. In nucleotides, the CDR3 is TGTGCCAGCAGGGGGAGTGGCTACGAGCAGTACTTC. Protein sequence: CASRGSGYEQYF.

This sequence joins TRBV30 and TRBJ1-2; 10 bases map to TRBD1. This CDR3 is 17 amino acids long. From germline, CDR1 is GTSNPN and CDR2 SVGIG (reference sequence). With 2 bases clipped from V and 4 bases from J, the junction kept 13 bases outside the gene matches. The CDR3 sequence is CAWSPLRQGAQGYGYTF. CDR3 DNA: TGTGCCTGGAGTCCACTCCGACAGGGGGCGCAGGGCTATGGCTACACCTTC.

The chain joins TRBV7-9 to TRBJ1-3; 9 bases match TRBD1. With V trimmed by 6 bases and J by 2 bases, 14 bases remained unmatched. The CDR3 covers 18 residues. CDR1 is SEHNR, CDR2 FQNEAQ, per germline (reference sequence). The CDR3 sequence is CASRHPEQGAQTGNTIYF. Here the CDR3 DNA reads TGTGCCAGCAGGCACCCGGAACAGGGGGCGCAAACTGGAAACACCATATATTTT.

The chain links TRBV27 to TRBJ2-1; possibly TRBD2 for D (5 bases). Looked up from germline, CDR1 is MNHEY and CDR2 is SMNVEV (reference sequence). V dropped 3 bases and J dropped 11 bases, with 11 bases sitting between them. CDR3 length equals 12 residues. The CDR3 DNA is TGTGCCAGCAGTTTTTCGGGGTTTCAGCAGTTCTTC. Translated, it gives CASSFSGFQQFF.

The CDR3 reads CASMGQGQETQYF. For the CDR3, the DNA is TGTGCCAGTATGGGGCAGGGCCAAGAGACCCAGTACTTC. This chain connects TRBV19 to TRBJ2-5; a weak D match, TRBD1 (5 bases). The CDR3 is 13 amino acids. With 7 bases removed from V and 1 base from J, the gap between germline ends came to 10 bases. CDR1 is LNHDA, CDR2 SQIVND, per germline (reference sequence).

The chain couples TRBV5-1 to TRBJ1-1, with TRBD1 matching 7 bases. The junction had 3 bases not matched to a gene; V was cut back by 0 bases and J by 1 base. Germline lookup yields CDR1 SGHRS and CDR2 YFSETQ. The CDR3 contains 15 residues. CDR3 in DNA: TGCGCCAGCAGCTTGGCCGGGACAGAGAACACTGAAGCTTTCTTT. It encodes CASSLAGTENTEAFF.

The chain joins TRBV14 to TRBJ1-2, with D hard to call. V dropped 0 bases and J dropped 4 bases, with 9 bases sitting between them. Per the germline V gene, CDR1 is SGHDN and CDR2 is FVKESK. The CDR3 spans 14 residues. This CDR3 reads CASSQDEEGYGYTF. The CDR3 coding sequence is TGTGCCAGCAGCCAAGATGAGGAAGGCTATGGCTACACCTTC.

The chain carries TRBV2 and TRBJ2-7, with 7 bases identical to TRBD2. The CDR3 consists of 17 residues. Germline V gene lookup returns CDR1 SNHLY and CDR2 FYNNEI. Unmatched junction bases numbered 12, after V lost 4 bases and J lost 0 bases. In DNA, the CDR3 is TGTGCCAGCAGTGGGACTAGGTCCGGGCCGAACTCCTACGAGCAGTACTTC. Residues: CASSGTRSGPNSYEQYF.